The 3 T cell receptor beta chains given below trace back to one sample, sequenced in a study of blood T cell repertoires in COVID-19. Method: immunoSEQ multiplex PCR; TCRdb's copy keeps in-frame clones and lacks some. The data contain under 75,000 clones, almost 95% of them singletons. Material: peripheral blood. The receptors were sampled from a man between 50 and 59 years old with active COVID-19.

The chain combines TRBV4-1 with TRBJ2-5, with TRBD1 matching 8 bases. The junction had 7 bases not matched to a gene; V was cut back by 3 bases and J by 4 bases. The CDR3 sequence is 15 residues long. From germline, CDR1 is MGHRA and CDR2 YSYEKL. The CDR3: CASSQDDRGSETQYF. The CDR3, as DNA: TGCGCCAGCAGCCAGGACGACAGGGGCTCAGAGACCCAGTACTTC.

This rearrangement joins TRBV7-9 to TRBJ1-5; TRBD1 matches 9 bases. The germline CDR1 and CDR2 sequences are SEHNR and FQNEAQ (reference sequence). Losses at the gene ends were 5 bases for V and 4 bases for J; bases not matched to a gene: 6. The CDR3 runs to 15 residues. The CDR3 spells CASSAPGTGNQPQHF. The CDR3 coding sequence is TGTGCCAGCAGCGCTCCCGGGACAGGGAATCAGCCCCAGCATTTT.

For the CDR3, the DNA is TGTGCCACCAGGGCTTCTAGCGGGGTGAGCTACGAGCAGTACTTC. Translating gives CATRASSGVSYEQYF. V and J are TRBV15 and TRBJ2-7, with 9 bases matching TRBD2. The CDR3 spans 15 residues. Unmatched junction bases numbered 9, after V lost 6 bases and J lost 3 bases. The V gene's germline CDR1 is LNHNV and CDR2 YYDKDF (reference sequence).